This TCR beta chain was recovered during a study of blood T cell repertoires in COVID-19. The overall study: Samples came from the United States, Italy and Spain, spanning acute and convalescent COVID-19. In each case, the material was cDNA or gDNA derived from T cells, B-cell-depleted T cells, or PBMCs.

Germline CDR1 reads MNHNS; CDR2 reads SASEGT. The CDR3 is 16 residues long. V lost 4 bases and J lost 15, with 28 bases in between. Original processing methods: Nucleated cell number was recorded as an estimate derived from reference gene primer amplification. TCRdb keeps only in-frame clones here, not all; method: immunoSEQ multiplex PCR. That table is the source of V, J and clone size, and D and trimming were worked out from the DNA. Of 90,000 to 110,000 clones listed, 81% were seen once; the top ten hold 30% to 45%. This clone was counted a few times. This receptor was obtained from a man older than 75 with acute or convalescent COVID-19. V usage is TRBV6-1 and J usage is TRBJ2-1; possibly TRBD1 for D (6 bases). The specimen was peripheral blood. The CDR3 DNA reads as TGTGCCAGCAGTGTCCGGGACAAGAGAGGCAGGGACCCCGCGTTCTTC. Its protein product is CASSVRDKRGRDPAFF.